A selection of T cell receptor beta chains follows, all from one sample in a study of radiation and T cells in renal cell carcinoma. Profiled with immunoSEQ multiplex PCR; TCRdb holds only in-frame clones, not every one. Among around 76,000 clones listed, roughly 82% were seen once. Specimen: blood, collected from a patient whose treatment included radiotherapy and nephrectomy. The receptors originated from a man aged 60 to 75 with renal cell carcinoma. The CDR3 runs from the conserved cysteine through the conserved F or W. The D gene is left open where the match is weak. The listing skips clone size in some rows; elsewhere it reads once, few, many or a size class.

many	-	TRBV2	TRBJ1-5	CASSGSLSQPQHF	TGTGCCAGCAGTGGATCCTTAAGTCAGCCCCAGCATTTT
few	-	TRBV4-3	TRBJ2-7	CASSQALRYEQYF	TGCGCCAGCAGCCAAGCTCTGCGCTACGAGCAGTACTTC
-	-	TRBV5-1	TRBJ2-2	CASSLGGQGRRTGELFF	TGCGCCAGCAGCTTGGGTGGGCAGGGAAGGCGAACCGGGGAGCTGTTTTTT
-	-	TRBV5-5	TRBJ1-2	CASSLSGSVYYGYTF	TGTGCCAGCAGCTTGAGTGGCAGCGTCTACTATGGCTACACCTTC
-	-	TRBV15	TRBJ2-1	CATSRENNEQFF	TGTGCCACCAGCAGAGAGAACAATGAGCAGTTCTTC
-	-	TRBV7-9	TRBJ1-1	CASSPLMNTEAFF	TGTGCCAGCAGTCCCTTAATGAACACTGAAGCTTTCTTT
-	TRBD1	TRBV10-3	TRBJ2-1	CAIGDKPGGEQFF	TGTGCCATCGGTGACAAACCAGGGGGTGAGCAGTTCTTC
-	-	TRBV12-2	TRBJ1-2	CASRLAGRSNYGYTF	TGTGCAAGTCGCTTAGCAGGCAGGAGTAACTATGGCTACACCTTC
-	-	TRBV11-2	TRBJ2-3	CASSLDPSTDTQYF	TGTGCCAGCAGCTTAGATCCTAGCACAGATACGCAGTATTTT
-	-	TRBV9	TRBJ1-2	CASSVGIETNYGYTF	TGTGCCAGCAGCGTAGGTATAGAAACCAACTATGGCTACACCTTC
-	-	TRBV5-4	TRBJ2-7	CASSGRQALSYEQYF	TGTGCCAGCAGCGGGCGCCAGGCCCTCTCCTACGAGCAGTACTTC
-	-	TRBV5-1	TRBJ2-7	CASSLVAGVSYEQYF	TGCGCCAGCAGCTTGGTGGCAGGGGTATCCTACGAGCAGTACTTC
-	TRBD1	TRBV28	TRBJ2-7	CASSVDRGTYEQYF	TGTGCCAGCAGTGTGGACAGGGGTACTTACGAGCAGTACTTC
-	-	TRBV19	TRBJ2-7	CASSILVGVSYEQYF	TGTGCCAGTAGTATTCTTGTGGGAGTCTCCTACGAGCAGTACTTC
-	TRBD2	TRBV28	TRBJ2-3	CASSFALAGGDTDTQYF	TGTGCCAGCAGTTTCGCACTAGCGGGAGGGGACACAGATACGCAGTATTTT
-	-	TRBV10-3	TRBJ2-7	CAISEIGNEQYF	TGTGCCATCAGTGAAATCGGCAACGAGCAGTACTTC
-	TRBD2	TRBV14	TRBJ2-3	CASSQDTTSGTQYF	TGTGCCAGCAGCCAAGATACAACTAGCGGTACGCAGTATTTT
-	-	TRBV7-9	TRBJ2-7	CASSLDQGYEQYF	TGTGCCAGCAGCTTAGATCAGGGATACGAGCAGTACTTC
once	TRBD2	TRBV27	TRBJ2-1	CASSQGLAENNEQFF	TGTGCCAGCAGCCAGGGACTAGCGGAAAACAATGAGCAGTTCTTC
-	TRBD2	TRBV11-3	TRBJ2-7	CASNTGTSGAEQYF	TGTGCCAGCAACACCGGGACTAGCGGAGCCGAGCAGTACTTC
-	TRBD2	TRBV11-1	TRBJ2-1	CASSVLAGGVYNEQFF	TGTGCCAGCAGCGTACTAGCGGGAGGTGTCTACAATGAGCAGTTCTTC
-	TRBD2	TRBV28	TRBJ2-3	CASRLAGTRSTQYF	TGTGCCAGCAGACTAGCGGGAACCCGTAGTACGCAGTATTTT
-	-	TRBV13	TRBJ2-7	CASRPDSFHEQYF	TGTGCCAGCCGCCCCGATAGCTTCCACGAGCAGTACTTC
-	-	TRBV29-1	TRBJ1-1	CSVRTENTEAFF	TGCAGCGTTAGGACCGAGAACACTGAAGCTTTCTTT
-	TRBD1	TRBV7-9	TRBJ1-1	CASSGTGGAVETEAFF	TGTGCCAGCAGCGGAACAGGGGGCGCGGTGGAGACTGAAGCTTTCTTT
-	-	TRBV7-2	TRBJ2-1	CASKRERASYNEQFF	TGTGCCAGCAAGAGGGAGCGGGCCTCCTACAATGAGCAGTTCTTC
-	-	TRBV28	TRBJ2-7	CASSLTREQYF	TGTGCCAGCAGTTTAACCCGGGAGCAGTACTTC
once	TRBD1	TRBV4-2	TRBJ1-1	CASSPTGGDGLGTGAFF	TGTGCCAGCAGCCCAACAGGGGGGGACGGATTGGGTACTGGAGCTTTCTTT
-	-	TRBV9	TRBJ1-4	CASSRSLGTTNEKLFF	TGTGCCAGCAGCCGTTCCTTAGGAACAACTAATGAAAAACTGTTTTTT
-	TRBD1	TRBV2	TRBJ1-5	CARPRQGINQPQHF	TGTGCCAGACCTAGACAGGGCATCAATCAGCCCCAGCATTTT
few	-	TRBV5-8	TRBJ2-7	CASRPYGQGESYEQYF	TGTGCCAGCAGGCCTTATGGTCAGGGCGAAAGCTACGAGCAGTACTTC
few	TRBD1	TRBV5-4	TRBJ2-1	CASSPNRRGQGAHEQFF	TGTGCCAGCAGCCCGAACCGTCGGGGACAGGGGGCGCATGAGCAGTTCTTC
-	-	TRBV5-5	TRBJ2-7	CASSESQGRAYEQYF	TGTGCCAGCAGCGAGTCTCAAGGCCGAGCCTACGAGCAGTACTTC
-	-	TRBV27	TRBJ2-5	CASSFAGNLQETQYF	TGTGCCAGCAGTTTCGCCGGGAACCTCCAAGAGACCCAGTACTTC
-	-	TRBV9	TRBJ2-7	CASSPRLVAEQYF	TGTGCCAGCAGCCCCCGACTAGTTGCCGAGCAGTACTTC
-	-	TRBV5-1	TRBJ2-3	CASSVRTIDTQYF	TGCGCCAGCAGCGTCCGGACAATTGATACGCAGTATTTT
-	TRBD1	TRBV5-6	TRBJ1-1	CASSQRTGSYLNTEAFF	TGTGCCAGCAGCCAGAGGACAGGGAGCTATTTGAACACTGAAGCTTTCTTT
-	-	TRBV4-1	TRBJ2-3	CASSLLSGSGRTDTQYF	TGCGCCAGCAGCTTGTTGAGCGGGTCAGGGCGCACAGATACGCAGTATTTT
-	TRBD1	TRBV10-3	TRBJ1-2	CAIRRDREGYTF	TGTGCCATCAGACGGGACAGGGAGGGCTACACCTTC
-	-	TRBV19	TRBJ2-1	CASSILDWTSYNEQFF	TGTGCCAGTAGTATCCTAGACTGGACCTCCTACAATGAGCAGTTCTTC
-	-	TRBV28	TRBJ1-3	CASSLSGVAGNTIYF	TGTGCCAGCAGCCTCTCGGGGGTGGCTGGAAACACCATATATTTT
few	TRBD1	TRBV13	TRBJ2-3	CASSFGRDSHTDTQYF	TGTGCCAGCAGCTTCGGCCGGGACAGTCACACAGATACGCAGTATTTT
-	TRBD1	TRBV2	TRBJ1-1	CASSSGTGGFSTEAFF	TGTGCCAGCAGTTCCGGGACAGGGGGATTTAGCACTGAAGCTTTCTTT